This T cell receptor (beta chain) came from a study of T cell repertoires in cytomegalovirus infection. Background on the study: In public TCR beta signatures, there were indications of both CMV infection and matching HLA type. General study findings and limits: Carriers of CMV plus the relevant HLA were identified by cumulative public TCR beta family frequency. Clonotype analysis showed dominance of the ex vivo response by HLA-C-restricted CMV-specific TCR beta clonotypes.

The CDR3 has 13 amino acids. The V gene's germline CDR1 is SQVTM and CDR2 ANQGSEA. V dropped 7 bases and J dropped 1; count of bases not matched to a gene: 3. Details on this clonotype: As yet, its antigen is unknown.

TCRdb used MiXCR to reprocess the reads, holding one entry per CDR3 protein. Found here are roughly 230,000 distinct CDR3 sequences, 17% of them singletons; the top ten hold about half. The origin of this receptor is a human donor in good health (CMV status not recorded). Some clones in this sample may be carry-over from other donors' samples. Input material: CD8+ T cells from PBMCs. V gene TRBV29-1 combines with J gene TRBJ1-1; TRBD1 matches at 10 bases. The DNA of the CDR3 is TGCAGCGCGACAGGGGGCGCGAACACTGAAGCTTTCTTT. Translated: CSATGGANTEAFF.